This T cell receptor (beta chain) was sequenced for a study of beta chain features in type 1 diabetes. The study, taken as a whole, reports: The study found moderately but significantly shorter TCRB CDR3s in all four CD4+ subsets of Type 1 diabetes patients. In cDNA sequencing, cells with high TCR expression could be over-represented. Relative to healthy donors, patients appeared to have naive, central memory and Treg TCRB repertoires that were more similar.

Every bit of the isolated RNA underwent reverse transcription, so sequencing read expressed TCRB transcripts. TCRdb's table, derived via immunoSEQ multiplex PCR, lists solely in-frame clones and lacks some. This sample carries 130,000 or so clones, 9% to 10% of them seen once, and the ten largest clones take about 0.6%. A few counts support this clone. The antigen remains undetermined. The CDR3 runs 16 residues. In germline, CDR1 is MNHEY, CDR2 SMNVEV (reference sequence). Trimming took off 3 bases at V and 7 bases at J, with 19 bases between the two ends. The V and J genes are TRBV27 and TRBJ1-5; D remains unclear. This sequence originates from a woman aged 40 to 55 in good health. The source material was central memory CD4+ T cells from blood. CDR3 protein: CASSFWSGGSSQPQHF. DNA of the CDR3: TGTGCCAGCAGTTTCTGGTCTGGAGGGTCGAGCCAGCCCCAGCATTTT.